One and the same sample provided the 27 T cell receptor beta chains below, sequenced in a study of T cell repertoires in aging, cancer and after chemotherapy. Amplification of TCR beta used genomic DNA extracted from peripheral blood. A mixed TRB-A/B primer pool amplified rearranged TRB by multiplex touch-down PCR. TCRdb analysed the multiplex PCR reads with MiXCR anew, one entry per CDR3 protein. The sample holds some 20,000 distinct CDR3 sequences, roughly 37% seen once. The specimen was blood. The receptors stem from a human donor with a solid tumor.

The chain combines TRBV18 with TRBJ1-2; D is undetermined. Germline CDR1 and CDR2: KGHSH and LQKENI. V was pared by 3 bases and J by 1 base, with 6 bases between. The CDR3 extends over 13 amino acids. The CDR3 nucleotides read TGTGCCAGCTCACCCGGAGTTAACTATGGCTACACCTTC. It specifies CASSPGVNYGYTF.

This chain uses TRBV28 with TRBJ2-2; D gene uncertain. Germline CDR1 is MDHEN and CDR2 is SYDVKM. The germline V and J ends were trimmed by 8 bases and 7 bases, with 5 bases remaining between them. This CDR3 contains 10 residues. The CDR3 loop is CASSGGELFF. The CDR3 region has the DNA TGTGCCAGCTCGGGCGGGGAGCTGTTTTTT.

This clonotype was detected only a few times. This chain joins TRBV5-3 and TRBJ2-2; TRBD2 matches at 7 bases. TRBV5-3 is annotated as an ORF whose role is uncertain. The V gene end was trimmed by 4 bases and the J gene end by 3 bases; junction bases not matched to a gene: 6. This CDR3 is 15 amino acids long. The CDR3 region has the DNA TGTGCCAGAAGCGAGGCGGCGGGAGACACCGGGGAGCTGTTTTTT. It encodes CARSEAAGDTGELFF.

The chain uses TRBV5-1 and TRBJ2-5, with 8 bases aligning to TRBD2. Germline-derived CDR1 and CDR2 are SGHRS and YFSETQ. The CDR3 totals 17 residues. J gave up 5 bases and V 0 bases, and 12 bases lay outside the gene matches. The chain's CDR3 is CASSLEPSGLRQETQYF. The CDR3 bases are TGCGCCAGCAGCTTGGAGCCTAGCGGGTTACGCCAGGAGACCCAGTACTTC.

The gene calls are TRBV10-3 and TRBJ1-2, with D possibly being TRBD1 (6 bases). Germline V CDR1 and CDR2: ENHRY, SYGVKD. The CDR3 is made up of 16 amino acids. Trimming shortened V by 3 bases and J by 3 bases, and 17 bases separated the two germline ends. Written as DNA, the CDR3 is TGTGCCATCAGTGACCCGGGGGGCAGGGGCGACTATGGCTACACCTTC. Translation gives CAISDPGGRGDYGYTF.

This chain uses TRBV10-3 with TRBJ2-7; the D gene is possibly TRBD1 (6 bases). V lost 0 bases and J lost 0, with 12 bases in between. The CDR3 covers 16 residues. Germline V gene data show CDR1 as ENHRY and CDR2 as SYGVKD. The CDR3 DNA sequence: TGTGCCATCAGTGAGTCCACAGGGAGTAGCTCCTACGAGCAGTACTTC. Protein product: CAISESTGSSSYEQYF.

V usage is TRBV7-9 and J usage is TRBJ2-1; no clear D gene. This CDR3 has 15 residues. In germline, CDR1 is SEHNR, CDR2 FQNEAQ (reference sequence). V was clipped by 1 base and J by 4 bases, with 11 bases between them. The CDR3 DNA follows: TGTGCCAGCAGCTTAGGTGGCAATCCTTACAATGAGCAGTTCTTC. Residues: CASSLGGNPYNEQFF.

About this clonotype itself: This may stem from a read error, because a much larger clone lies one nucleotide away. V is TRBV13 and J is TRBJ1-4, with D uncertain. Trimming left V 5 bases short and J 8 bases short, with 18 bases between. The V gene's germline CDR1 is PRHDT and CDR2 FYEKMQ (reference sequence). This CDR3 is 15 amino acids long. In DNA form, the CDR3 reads TGTGCCAGCAGCCAACTGGGCTCGGGCGGGGAAAAACTGTTTTTT. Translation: CASSQLGSGGEKLFF.

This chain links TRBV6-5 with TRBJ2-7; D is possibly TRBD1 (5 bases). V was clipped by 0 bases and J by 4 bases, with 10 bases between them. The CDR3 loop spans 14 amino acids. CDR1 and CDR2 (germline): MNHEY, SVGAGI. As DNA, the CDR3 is TGTGCCAGCAGTTACTCGAGTAGGGGTTACGAGCAGTACTTC. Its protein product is CASSYSSRGYEQYF.

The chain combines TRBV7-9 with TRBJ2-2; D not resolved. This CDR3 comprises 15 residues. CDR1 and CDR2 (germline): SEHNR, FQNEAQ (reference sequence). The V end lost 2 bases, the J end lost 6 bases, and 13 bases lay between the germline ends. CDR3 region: CASSLKSGNSGELFF. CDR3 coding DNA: TGTGCCAGCAGCTTAAAAAGTGGTAACTCCGGGGAGCTGTTTTTT.

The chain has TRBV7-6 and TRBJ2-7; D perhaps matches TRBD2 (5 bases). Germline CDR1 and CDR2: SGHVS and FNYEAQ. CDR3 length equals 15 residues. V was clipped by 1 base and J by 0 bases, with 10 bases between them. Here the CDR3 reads CASSLDFGISYEQYF. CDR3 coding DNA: TGTGCCAGCAGCTTAGATTTCGGGATCTCCTACGAGCAGTACTTC.

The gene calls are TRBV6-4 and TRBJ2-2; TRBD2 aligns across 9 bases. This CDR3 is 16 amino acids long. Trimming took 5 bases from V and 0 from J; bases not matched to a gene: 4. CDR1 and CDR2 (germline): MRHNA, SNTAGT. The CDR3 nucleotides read TGTGCCAGCAGTTCTAGCGGGGCTTCGAACACCGGGGAGCTGTTTTTT. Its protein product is CASSSSGASNTGELFF.

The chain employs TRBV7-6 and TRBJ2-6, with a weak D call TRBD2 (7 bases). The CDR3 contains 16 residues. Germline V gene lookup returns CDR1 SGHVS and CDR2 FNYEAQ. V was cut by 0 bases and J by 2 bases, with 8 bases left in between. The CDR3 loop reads CASSLAGGPGANVLTF. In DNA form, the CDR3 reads TGTGCCAGCAGCTTAGCCGGGGGGCCTGGGGCCAACGTCCTGACTTTC.

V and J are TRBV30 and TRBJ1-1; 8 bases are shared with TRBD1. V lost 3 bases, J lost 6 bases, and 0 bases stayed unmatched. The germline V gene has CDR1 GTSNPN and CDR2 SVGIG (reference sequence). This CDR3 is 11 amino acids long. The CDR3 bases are TGTGCCTGGAGGACAGGGGCTGAAGCTTTCTTT. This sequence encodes CAWRTGAEAFF.

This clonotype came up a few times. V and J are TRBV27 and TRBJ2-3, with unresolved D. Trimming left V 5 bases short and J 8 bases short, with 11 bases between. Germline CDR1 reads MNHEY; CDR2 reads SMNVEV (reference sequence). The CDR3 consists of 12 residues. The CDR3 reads CASSPSFGTQYF. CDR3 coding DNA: TGTGCCAGCAGTCCGTCTTTTGGTACGCAGTATTTT.

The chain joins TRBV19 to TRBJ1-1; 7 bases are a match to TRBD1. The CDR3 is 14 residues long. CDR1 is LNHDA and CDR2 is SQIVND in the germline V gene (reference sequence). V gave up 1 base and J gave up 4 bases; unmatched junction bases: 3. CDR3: CASSIGQGGTEAFF. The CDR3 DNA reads TGTGCCAGTAGTATAGGGCAGGGGGGCACTGAAGCTTTCTTT.

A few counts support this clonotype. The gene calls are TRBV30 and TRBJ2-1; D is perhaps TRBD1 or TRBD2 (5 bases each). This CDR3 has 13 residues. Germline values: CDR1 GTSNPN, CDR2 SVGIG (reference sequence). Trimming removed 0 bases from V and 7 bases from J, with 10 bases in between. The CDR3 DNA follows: TGTGCCTGGAGTGTACTCTGGGGGAATGAGCAGTTCTTC. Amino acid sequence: CAWSVLWGNEQFF.

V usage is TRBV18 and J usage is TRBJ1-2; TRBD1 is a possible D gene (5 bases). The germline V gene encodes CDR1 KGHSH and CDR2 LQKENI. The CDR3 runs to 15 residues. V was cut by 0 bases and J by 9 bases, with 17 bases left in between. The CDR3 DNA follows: TGTGCCAGCTCACCACCTAGCTTCCAGGGAACGAGCTACACCTTC. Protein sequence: CASSPPSFQGTSYTF.

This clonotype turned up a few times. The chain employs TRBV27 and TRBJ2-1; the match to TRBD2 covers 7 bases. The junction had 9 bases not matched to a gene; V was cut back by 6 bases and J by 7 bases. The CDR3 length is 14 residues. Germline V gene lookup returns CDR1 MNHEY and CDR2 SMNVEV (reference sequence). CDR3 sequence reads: CASRVAGLYNEQFF. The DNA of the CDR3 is TGTGCCAGCAGGGTAGCGGGTTTGTATAATGAGCAGTTCTTC.

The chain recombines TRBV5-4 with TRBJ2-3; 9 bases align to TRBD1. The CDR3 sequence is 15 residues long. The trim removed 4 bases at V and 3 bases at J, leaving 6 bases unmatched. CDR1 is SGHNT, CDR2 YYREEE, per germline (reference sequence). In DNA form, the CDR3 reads TGTGCCAGCAGCAAGCAGACAGGGGGGACAGATACGCAGTATTTT. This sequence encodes CASSKQTGGTDTQYF.

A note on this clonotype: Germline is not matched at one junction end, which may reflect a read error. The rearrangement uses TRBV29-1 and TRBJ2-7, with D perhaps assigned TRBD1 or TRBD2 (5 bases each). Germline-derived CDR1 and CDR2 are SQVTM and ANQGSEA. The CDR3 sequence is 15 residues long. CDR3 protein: CSVDGTSGGDYEQDF. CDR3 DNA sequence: TGCAGCGTTGACGGGACGAGCGGAGGCGACTACGAGCAGGACTTC.

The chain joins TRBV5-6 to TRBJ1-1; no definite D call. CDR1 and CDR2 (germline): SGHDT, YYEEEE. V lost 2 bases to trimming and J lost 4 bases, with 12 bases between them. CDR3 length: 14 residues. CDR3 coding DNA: TGTGCCAGCAGCTTAGGTACGGCCGCCACTGAAGCTTTCTTT. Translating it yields CASSLGTAATEAFF.

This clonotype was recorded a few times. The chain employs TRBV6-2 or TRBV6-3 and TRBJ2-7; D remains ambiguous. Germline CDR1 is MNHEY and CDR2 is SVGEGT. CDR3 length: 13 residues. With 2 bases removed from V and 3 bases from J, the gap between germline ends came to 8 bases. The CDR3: CASSYGQSYEQYF. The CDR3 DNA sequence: TGTGCCAGCAGTTACGGTCAGAGCTACGAGCAGTACTTC.

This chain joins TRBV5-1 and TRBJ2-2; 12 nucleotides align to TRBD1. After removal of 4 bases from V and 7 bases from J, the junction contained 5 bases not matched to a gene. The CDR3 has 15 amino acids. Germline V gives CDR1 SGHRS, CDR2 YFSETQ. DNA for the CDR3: TGCGCCAGCAGCCCCGGGACAGGGGGCGTCGGGGAGCTGTTTTTT. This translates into CASSPGTGGVGELFF.

Written as DNA, the CDR3 is TGTGCCACAGAACAGAAGAACTCTGGGGCCAACGTCCTGACTTTC. Its translation is CATEQKNSGANVLTF. The chain couples TRBV6-1 to TRBJ2-6; D call uncertain. V shed 10 bases and J shed 0 bases, with 13 bases lying between them. The CDR3 contains 15 residues. Germline CDR1 reads MNHNS; CDR2 reads SASEGT.

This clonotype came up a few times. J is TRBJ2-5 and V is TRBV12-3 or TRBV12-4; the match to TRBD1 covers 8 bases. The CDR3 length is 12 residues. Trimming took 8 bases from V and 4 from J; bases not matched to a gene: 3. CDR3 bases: TGTGCCAGCCGGACAGGGACAGAGACCCAGTACTTC. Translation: CASRTGTETQYF.

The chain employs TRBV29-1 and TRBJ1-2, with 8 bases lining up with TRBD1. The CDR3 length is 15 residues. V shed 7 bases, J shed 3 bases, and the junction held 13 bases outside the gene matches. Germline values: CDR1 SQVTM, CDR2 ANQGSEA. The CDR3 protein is CSAMTGDGPDYGYTF. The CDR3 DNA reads TGCAGCGCCATGACAGGGGACGGGCCGGACTATGGCTACACCTTC.